The source of this T cell receptor beta chain is a study of OX40 agonist ivuxolimab in advanced cancers. Across the whole study: The eligibility criteria allowed prior anti-PD-1, anti-PD-L1 or anti-CTLA-4 therapy, and under 50% had some. General study points: Also present in some nonresponders was a low level of normalized T-cell clonal expansion.

Regarding this clone: The target antigen is unknown.

The CDR3 has 14 residues. Trimming took off 3 bases at V and 6 bases at J, with 16 bases between the two ends. Germline V lookup: CDR1 SGHDT, CDR2 YYEEEE. Produced via immunoSEQ multiplex PCR; TCRdb's table is partial and in-frame only. The table shows over 65,000 clones, with 92% occurring only once. The source material was CD4+ or CD8+ T cells sorted from blood, sampled in a trial of the OX40 agonist ivuxolimab. This clonotype was obtained from an adult with an advanced solid tumor such as melanoma, head and neck, liver or kidney cancer. The rearrangement joins TRBV5-6 to TRBJ2-7; D may correspond to TRBD1 or TRBD2 (5 bases each). CDR3 nucleotides: TGTGCCAGCAGCTCTACCGGGACGGCGGGCGAGCAGTACTTC. It translates to CASSSTGTAGEQYF.